This T cell receptor beta chain was captured in a study of chemoradiotherapy in HPV16-positive cancers. Study as a whole: Candidate HPV-specific T-cell clones and common TCR motifs came from functional assays in two HPV16-positive patients. Regarding the study as a whole: Better recurrence-free survival went with HPV-responsive T-cell expansion in HPV16-positive patients. HPV-specific T cells were functionally defined from only two HPV16-positive patients.

A note on this clone: Antigen specificity is unknown.

TCRdb's table, derived via immunoSEQ multiplex PCR, lists solely in-frame clones and lacks some. The sample yields fewer than 15,000 clones, roughly 88% seen once. This specimen consisted of blood, obtained from a patient who underwent chemoradiotherapy. The receptor comes from a human donor with HPV-associated anogenital cancer.

This CDR3 is CASSLDRNLAKNIQYF. The CDR3 nucleotides read TGTGCCAGCAGTTTGGACAGAAACTTAGCCAAAAACATTCAGTACTTC. The V gene is TRBV2, the J gene TRBJ2-4, with a possible D match to TRBD1 (6 bases). Germline lookup yields CDR1 SNHLY and CDR2 FYNNEI. This CDR3 has 16 amino acids. The ends were cut back, 5 bases at V and 0 bases at J, with 14 bases in the middle. The variable domain in full, completed from reference TRBV2 and TRBJ2-4, reads EPEVTQTPSHQVTQMGQEVILRCVPISNHLYFYWYRQILGQKVEFLVSFYNNEISEKSEIFDDQFSVERPDGSNFTLKIRSTKLEDSAMYFCASSLDRNLAKNIQYFGAGTRLSVL.